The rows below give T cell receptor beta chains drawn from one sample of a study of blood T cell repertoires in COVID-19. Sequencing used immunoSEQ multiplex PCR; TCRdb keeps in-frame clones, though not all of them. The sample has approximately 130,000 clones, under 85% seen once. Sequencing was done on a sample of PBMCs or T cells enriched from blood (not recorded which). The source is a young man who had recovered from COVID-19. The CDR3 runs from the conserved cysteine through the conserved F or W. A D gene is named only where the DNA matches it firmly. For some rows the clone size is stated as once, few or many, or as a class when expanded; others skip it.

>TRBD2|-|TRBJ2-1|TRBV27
CASSRSGGSYNEQFF
TGTGCCAGCAGTCGAAGCGGGGGCTCCTACAATGAGCAGTTCTTC
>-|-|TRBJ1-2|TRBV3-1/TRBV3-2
CASSPRTTMYGYTF
TGTGCCAGCAGCCCACGGACAACTATGTATGGCTACACCTTC
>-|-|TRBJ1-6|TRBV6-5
CASSYGGKGSPLHF
TGTGCCAGCAGTTACGGGGGGAAAGGTTCACCCCTCCACTTT
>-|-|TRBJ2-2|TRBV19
CASSITDRDTGELFF
TGTGCCAGTAGTATTACGGACAGAGACACCGGGGAGCTGTTTTTT
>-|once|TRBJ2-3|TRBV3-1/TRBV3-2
CASSQEDWPGGTDTQYF
TGTGCCAGCAGCCAAGAAGACTGGCCGGGGGGCACAGATACGCAGTATTTT
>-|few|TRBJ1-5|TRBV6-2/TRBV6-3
CASSYWEGSKPQHF
TGTGCCAGCAGTTACTGGGAGGGAAGTAAGCCCCAGCATTTT
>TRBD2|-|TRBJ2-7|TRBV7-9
CASSLTSGVLSYEQYF
TGTGCCAGCAGCTTAACTAGCGGGGTACTCTCCTACGAGCAGTACTTC
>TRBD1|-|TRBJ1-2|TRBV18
CASSPDRVYSNNYGYTF
TGTGCCAGCTCACCGGACAGGGTTTACTCCAACAACTATGGCTACACCTTC
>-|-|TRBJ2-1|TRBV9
CASTPSLGGGYNEQFF
TGTGCCAGCACCCCTTCTTTAGGAGGTGGCTACAATGAGCAGTTCTTC
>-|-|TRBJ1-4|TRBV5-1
CASSRTEANEKLFF
TGCGCCAGCAGCCGGACAGAAGCTAATGAAAAACTGTTTTTT
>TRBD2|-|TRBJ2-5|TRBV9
CASSGTSRAQYF
TGTGCCAGCAGCGGGACTAGCAGGGCCCAGTACTTC
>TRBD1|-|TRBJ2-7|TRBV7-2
CASSYRTTGQAYEQYF
TGTGCCAGCAGCTACCGAACGACAGGGCAGGCCTACGAGCAGTACTTC
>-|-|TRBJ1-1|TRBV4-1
CASSQDPSRFRNTEAFF
TGCGCCAGCAGCCAAGACCCCTCCCGGTTTCGGAACACTGAAGCTTTCTTT